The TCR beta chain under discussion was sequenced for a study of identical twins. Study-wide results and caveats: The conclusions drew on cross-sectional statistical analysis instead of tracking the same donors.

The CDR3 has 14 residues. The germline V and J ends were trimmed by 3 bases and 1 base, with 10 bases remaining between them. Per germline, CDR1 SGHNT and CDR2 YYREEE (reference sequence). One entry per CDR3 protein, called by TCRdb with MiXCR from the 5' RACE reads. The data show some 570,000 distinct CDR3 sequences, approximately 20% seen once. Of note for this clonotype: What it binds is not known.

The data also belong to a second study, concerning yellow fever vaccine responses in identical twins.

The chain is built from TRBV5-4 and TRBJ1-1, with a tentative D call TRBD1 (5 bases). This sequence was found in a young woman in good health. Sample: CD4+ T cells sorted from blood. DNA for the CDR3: TGTGCCAGCAGCTCGGGACTACCGAACACTGAAGCTTTCTTT. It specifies CASSSGLPNTEAFF. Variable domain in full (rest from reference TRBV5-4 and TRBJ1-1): ETGVTQSPTHLIKTRGQQVTLRCSSQSGHNTVSWYQQALGQGPQFIFQYYREEENGRGNFPPRFSGLQFPNYSSELNVNALELDDSALYLCASSSGLPNTEAFFGQGTRLTVV.